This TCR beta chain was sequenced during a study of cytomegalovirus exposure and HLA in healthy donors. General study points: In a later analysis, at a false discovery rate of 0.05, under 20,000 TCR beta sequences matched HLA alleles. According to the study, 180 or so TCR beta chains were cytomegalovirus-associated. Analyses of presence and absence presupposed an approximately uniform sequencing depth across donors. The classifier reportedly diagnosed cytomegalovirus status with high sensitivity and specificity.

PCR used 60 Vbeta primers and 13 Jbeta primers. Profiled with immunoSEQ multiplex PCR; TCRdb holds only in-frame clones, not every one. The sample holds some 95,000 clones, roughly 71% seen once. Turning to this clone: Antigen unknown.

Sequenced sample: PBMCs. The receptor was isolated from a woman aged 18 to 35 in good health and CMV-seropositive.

The CDR3 here is CASSQWTSGRNEQFF. As DNA, the CDR3 is TGTGCCAGCAGTCAGTGGACTAGCGGGAGAAATGAGCAGTTCTTC. The genes are TRBV28 and TRBJ2-1, with 13 bases aligning to TRBD2. The CDR3 length is 15 residues. After removal of 5 bases from V and 7 bases from J, the junction contained 5 bases not matched to a gene. Germline lookup yields CDR1 MDHEN and CDR2 SYDVKM. Looking up the rest from reference TRBV28 and TRBJ2-1 gives the full variable domain: DVKVTQSSRYLVKRTGEKVFLECVQDMDHENMFWYRQDPGLGLRLIYFSYDVKMKEKGDIPEGYSVSREKKERFSLILESASTNQTSMYLCASSQWTSGRNEQFFGPGTRLTVL.